Listed here are 32 T cell receptor beta chains from one sample, sequenced in a study of shared clonotypes between healthy human individuals. Sequencing used immunoSEQ multiplex PCR; TCRdb keeps in-frame clones, though not all of them. This table has about 2 million clones, 85% to 95% appearing once. Sequenced input: naive CD4+ T cells sorted from blood. Indicated subset: CD45RA+ positively selected. The source of these receptors is a man in his late teens or twenties in good health.

The chain employs TRBV9 and TRBJ2-5; 8 bases line up with TRBD2. V lost 4 bases to trimming and J lost 4 bases; unmatched junction nucleotides: 9. This CDR3 is built from 15 residues. Germline assignment: CDR1 SGDLS and CDR2 YYNGEE. Written as DNA, the CDR3 is TGTGCCAGCAGCCCCCGGGAGGGACTTTTAGAGACCCAGTACTTC. Translation gives CASSPREGLLETQYF.

The chain joins TRBV6-5 to TRBJ2-1; D remains ambiguous. The CDR3 is 11 residues long. Germline assignment: CDR1 MNHEY and CDR2 SVGAGI. The V end lost 4 bases, the J end lost 8 bases, and 6 bases lay between the germline ends. The CDR3, as DNA: TGTGCCAGCAGTTCCGTCTATGAGCAGTTCTTC. Residues: CASSSVYEQFF.

The chain has TRBV18 and TRBJ2-7; the match to TRBD1 covers 11 bases. Germline CDR1 and CDR2: KGHSH and LQKENI. Losses at the gene ends were 6 bases for V and 5 bases for J; bases not matched to a gene: 6. The CDR3 spans 14 residues. CDR3 in amino acids: CASSGGTGGNEQYF. The DNA of the CDR3 is TGTGCCAGCTCGGGCGGGACAGGGGGAAACGAGCAGTACTTC.

Details on this clone: The sample carries other DNA sequences with the same CDR3. This rearrangement joins TRBV19 to TRBJ2-2; no clear D. CDR1 and CDR2 from the germline V gene are LNHDA and SQIVND (reference sequence). With 2 bases removed from V and 6 bases from J, the gap between germline ends came to 1 base. This CDR3 has 11 residues. The CDR3 protein is CASSISGELFF. CDR3 nucleotide sequence: TGTGCCAGTAGTATATCCGGGGAGCTGTTTTTT.

The J gene is TRBJ2-3, the V gene TRBV4-3; no definite D call. V shed 4 bases and J shed 2 bases, with 13 bases lying between them. The CDR3 runs 15 residues. The V gene's germline CDR1 is LGHNA and CDR2 YSLEER. DNA for the CDR3: TGCGCCAGCAGCCCACAGACGGTCCCCACAGATACGCAGTATTTT. It yields the protein CASSPQTVPTDTQYF.

The chain carries TRBV29-1 and TRBJ2-1, with TRBD2 matching over 10 bases. The V gene's germline CDR1 is SQVTM and CDR2 ANQGSEA. Trimming at V came to 5 bases and at J to 4 bases, leaving 11 bases not matched to a gene. The CDR3 spans 16 residues. For the CDR3, the DNA is TGCAGCGTTAATCCGGGACTAGCGAATAAATACAATGAGCAGTTCTTC. This gives the protein CSVNPGLANKYNEQFF.

As for this clone: A much larger clone sits a single nucleotide away, making a read error possible. This sample includes further DNA sequences coding for the same CDR3. The gene calls are TRBV18 and TRBJ1-1, with D unclear. Trimming took off 4 bases at V and 0 bases at J, with 3 bases between the two ends. The CDR3 length is 12 residues. CDR1 KGHSH and CDR2 LQKENI come from the germline V gene. CDR3 sequence reads: CASSQLNTEAFF. The CDR3 nucleotides are TGTGCCAGCTCACAACTGAACACTGAAGCTTTCTTT.

This chain connects TRBV6-5 to TRBJ1-1; D is uncertain. Between the trimmed V and J ends, which lost 2 bases and 7 bases, there was a span of 11 bases. The V gene's germline CDR1 is MNHEY and CDR2 SVGAGI. CDR3 length equals 13 residues. The CDR3 DNA is TGTGCCAGCAGTTACGGGAGGTCCCGTGAAGCTTTCTTT. As protein: CASSYGRSREAFF.

V usage is TRBV7-2 and J usage is TRBJ1-2; maybe TRBD1 (6 bases). Germline V gene lookup returns CDR1 SGHTA and CDR2 FQGNSA. V lost 8 bases to trimming and J lost 3 bases, with 19 bases between them. CDR3 length: 15 residues. CDR3 bases: TGTGCCAGCCAAAGGGCAGGGGTGGGGTACTATGGCTACACCTTC. Translated, it gives CASQRAGVGYYGYTF.

J is TRBJ1-3 and V is TRBV10-3; D remains unclear. Germline V gives CDR1 ENHRY, CDR2 SYGVKD. The V and J ends lost 3 bases and 2 bases respectively, with 8 bases between them. The CDR3 has 14 residues. The CDR3 nucleotides are TGTGCCATCAGTGACGGCCGAACTGGAAACACCATATATTTT. It codes for CAISDGRTGNTIYF.

The chain employs TRBV6-6 and TRBJ2-7, with 7 bases identical to TRBD2. CDR3 length: 13 residues. The germline CDR1 and CDR2 sequences are MNHNY and SVGAGI (reference sequence). J gave up 7 bases and V 6 bases, and 9 bases lay outside the gene matches. The CDR3 protein is CASSPGRRREQYF. The CDR3 region has the DNA TGTGCCAGCAGCCCCGGGAGGAGAAGGGAGCAGTACTTC.

V is TRBV18 and J is TRBJ2-5; TRBD2 matches 10 bases. This CDR3 is 18 amino acids long. Germline V CDR1 and CDR2: KGHSH, LQKENI. With 3 bases clipped from V and 1 base from J, the junction kept 11 bases outside the gene matches. The CDR3 DNA is TGTGCCAGCTCACCCGGATTAGCGGGGGGCCCTCTCCAAGAGACCCAGTACTTC. This codes for CASSPGLAGGPLQETQYF.

The chain couples TRBV6-1 to TRBJ1-6, with no clear D. The germline gives CDR1 MNHNS, CDR2 SASEGT. V gave up 1 base and J gave up 14 bases, with 12 bases separating them. The CDR3 spans 13 residues. CDR3 sequence: CASSEDGRFSLHF. The CDR3, as DNA: TGTGCCAGCAGTGAAGATGGGCGTTTCTCCCTCCACTTT.

In its sample, this clone was seen once. This chain links TRBV30 with TRBJ1-4; D call uncertain. With 4 bases removed from V and 7 bases from J, the gap between germline ends came to 16 bases. CDR3 length: 14 amino acids. Germline CDR1 and CDR2: GTSNPN and SVGIG (reference sequence). Here the CDR3 reads CAWTNGGLGEKLFF. As DNA, the CDR3 is TGTGCCTGGACTAATGGAGGGTTGGGTGAAAAACTGTTTTTT. Full variable domain (outside the CDR3, taken from reference TRBV30 and TRBJ1-4): SQTIHQWPATLVQPVGSPLSLECTVEGTSNPNLYWYRQAAGRGLQLLFYSVGIGQISSEVPQNLSASRPQDRQFILSSKKLLLSDSGFYLCAWTNGGLGEKLFFGSGTQLSVL.

V and J are TRBV6-5 and TRBJ2-3; 8 bases map to TRBD1. Germline loops: CDR1 MNHEY, CDR2 SVGAGI. The CDR3 covers 15 residues. V lost 7 bases and J lost 4; bases outside the gene matches: 10. CDR3 nucleotides: TGTGCCAGCACTGGGGCAGGGGGCATGGCAGATACGCAGTATTTT. As protein: CASTGAGGMADTQYF.

The rearrangement joins TRBV6-1 to TRBJ1-1, with 7 bases fitting TRBD1. Germline lookup yields CDR1 MNHNS and CDR2 SASEGT. CDR3 length: 16 amino acids. The J segment lost 4 bases and the V segment lost 3 bases, leaving 11 bases of the junction unmatched. In DNA, the CDR3 is TGTGCCAGCAGTGAGGGTTACGGCAGGGGGAGCACTGAAGCTTTCTTT. Translating gives CASSEGYGRGSTEAFF.

For the CDR3, the DNA is TGTGCCAGCAGTTACTCCTTAGAGTTTGGCTACACCTTC. This encodes CASSYSLEFGYTF. The chain has TRBV6-5 and TRBJ1-2; no firm D call. The V end was cut by 0 bases, the J end by 7 bases, with 9 bases between. Per the germline V gene, CDR1 is MNHEY and CDR2 is SVGAGI. The CDR3 is 13 residues long.

CDR3 sequence reads: CASSLSPSGATGELFF. CDR3 coding DNA: TGTGCCAGCAGCTTAAGTCCTAGCGGGGCAACCGGGGAGCTGTTTTTT. This rearrangement joins TRBV7-6 to TRBJ2-2, with TRBD2 matching 9 bases. V lost 2 bases and J lost 5; bases outside the gene matches: 6. Germline values: CDR1 SGHVS, CDR2 FNYEAQ. CDR3 length equals 16 residues.

The J gene is TRBJ1-2, the V gene TRBV18; TRBD1 is a possible D gene (5 bases). The germline V gene has CDR1 KGHSH and CDR2 LQKENI. This CDR3 region has 14 residues. V dropped 5 bases and J dropped 4 bases, with 14 bases sitting between them. The chain's CDR3 is CASSSGRGLYGYTF. The CDR3 DNA is TGTGCCAGCTCATCAGGGAGGGGTCTCTATGGCTACACCTTC.

As for this clone: The junction differs from germline at one of its ends, possibly a read error. V and J are TRBV7-2 and TRBJ1-3, with D possibly matching TRBD1 (5 bases). The CDR3 totals 12 residues. CDR1 SGHTA and CDR2 FQGNSA come from the germline V gene. Here the CDR3 reads CASSFQGTTIYF. Written as DNA, the CDR3 is TGTGCCAGCAGCTTTCAGGGAACCACCATATATTTT.

Concerning this clone itself: In the same sample, other DNA sequences code for this CDR3. The chain uses TRBV5-1 and TRBJ2-5; 7 bases agree with TRBD2. From germline, CDR1 is SGHRS and CDR2 YFSETQ. With V trimmed by 0 bases and J by 4 bases, 3 bases remained unmatched. CDR3 length: 14 residues. As DNA, the CDR3 is TGCGCCAGCAGCTTGGGGACTAGTGGAGAGACCCAGTACTTC. This gives the protein CASSLGTSGETQYF.

V is TRBV7-2 and J is TRBJ1-1, with D uncertain. This CDR3 is built from 13 residues. From germline, CDR1 is SGHTA and CDR2 FQGNSA. Deletions cut 5 bases from V and 8 bases from J, with 15 bases between. The CDR3 reads CASSPRRIEEAFF. CDR3 nucleotide sequence: TGTGCCAGCAGCCCCAGGCGAATTGAAGAAGCTTTCTTT. Combining the CDR3 with reference TRBV7-2 and TRBJ1-1 gives the whole variable domain GAGVSQSPSNKVTEKGKDVELRCDPISGHTALYWYRQSLGQGLEFLIYFQGNSAPDKSGLPSDRFSAERTGGSVSTLTIQRTQQEDSAVYLCASSPRRIEEAFFGQGTRLTVV.

The chain recombines TRBV5-1 with TRBJ1-2; TRBD1 agrees at 9 bases. V lost 4 bases and J lost 2; bases outside the gene matches: 6. The CDR3 runs to 15 residues. Per germline, CDR1 SGHRS and CDR2 YFSETQ. The CDR3 bases are TGCGCCAGCAGCGGGACAGGGAATAAAAACTATGGCTACACCTTC. Amino acid sequence: CASSGTGNKNYGYTF.

The gene calls are TRBV25-1 and TRBJ2-3; D is unresolved. V was cut by 2 bases and J by 9 bases, with 12 bases left in between. The germline gives CDR1 MGHDK, CDR2 SYGVNS. The CDR3 covers 13 residues. DNA of the CDR3: TGTGCCAGCAGTGAAAGCCGGGCCAGCACGCAGTATTTT. Protein: CASSESRASTQYF. Together with reference TRBV25-1 and TRBJ2-3, the CDR3 gives the full variable domain: EADIYQTPRYLVIGTGKKITLECSQTMGHDKMYWYQQDPGMELHLIHYSYGVNSTEKGDLSSESTVSRIRTEHFPLTLESARPSHTSQYLCASSESRASTQYFGPGTRLTVL.

The chain uses TRBV28 and TRBJ2-6; unclear D gene. This CDR3 region has 14 residues. V gave up 3 bases and J gave up 2 bases, with 5 bases separating them. Per germline, CDR1 MDHEN and CDR2 SYDVKM. Here the CDR3 reads CASSFFTGANVLTF. For the CDR3, the DNA is TGTGCCAGCAGTTTTTTTACTGGGGCCAACGTCCTGACTTTC.

This clone is a singleton in its sample. V usage is TRBV6-6 and J usage is TRBJ2-1, with TRBD2 identical over 9 bases. The CDR3 is 16 amino acids. Germline trimming cut 5 bases from V and 7 bases from J; bases unmatched to any gene: 12. From germline, CDR1 is MNHNY and CDR2 SVGAGI (reference sequence). The CDR3 here is CASSPYKAGGVNEQFF. In DNA form, the CDR3 reads TGTGCCAGCAGTCCCTATAAAGCGGGAGGTGTGAATGAGCAGTTCTTC.

The chain employs TRBV19 and TRBJ1-2, with no clear D. The CDR3 loop spans 13 amino acids. V was shortened by 0 bases and J by 7 bases, with 9 bases between the two germline ends. CDR1 and CDR2 from the germline V gene are LNHDA and SQIVND (reference sequence). Here the CDR3 DNA reads TGTGCCAGTAGTATAGACGGAGGGTTTGGCTACACCTTC. It yields the protein CASSIDGGFGYTF.

CDR3 sequence reads: CASSEPGTNTEAFF. CDR3 DNA: TGTGCCAGCAGTGAGCCAGGGACGAACACTGAAGCTTTCTTT. The chain carries TRBV25-1 and TRBJ1-1; TRBD1 might be the D (5 bases). CDR1 is MGHDK, CDR2 SYGVNS, per germline. CDR3 length: 14 amino acids. V gave up 3 bases and J gave up 1 base, with 9 bases separating them.

This chain joins TRBV28 and TRBJ1-4, with 11 bases lining up with TRBD1. CDR1 MDHEN and CDR2 SYDVKM come from the germline V gene. This CDR3 has 14 amino acids. V dropped 6 bases and J dropped 10; count of bases not matched to a gene: 7. CDR3 bases: TGTGCCAGCAGCCAGGACAGGGGGCGCGGAAAACTGTTTTTT. Protein product: CASSQDRGRGKLFF.

The chain recombines TRBV4-1 with TRBJ1-1; TRBD1 aligns across 8 bases. The length of the CDR3 is 14 residues. The trim removed 0 bases at V and 11 bases at J, leaving 8 bases unmatched. Germline assignment: CDR1 MGHRA and CDR2 YSYEKL. This CDR3 is CASSQDSRGQSAFF. CDR3 bases: TGCGCCAGCAGCCAAGATTCCAGGGGGCAGAGCGCTTTCTTT.

This chain joins TRBV28 and TRBJ1-2, with 7 bases fitting TRBD1. J gave up 6 bases and V 6 bases, and 7 bases lay outside the gene matches. The CDR3 totals 13 residues. Germline loops: CDR1 MDHEN, CDR2 SYDVKM. As DNA, the CDR3 is TGTGCCAGCAGGACGAAGGGGGCGAATGGCTACACCTTC. Residues: CASRTKGANGYTF.

The rearrangement uses TRBV30 and TRBJ1-2; D ambiguous. This CDR3 is built from 11 residues. With 0 bases removed from V and 7 bases from J, the gap between germline ends came to 6 bases. The germline V gene encodes CDR1 GTSNPN and CDR2 SVGIG (reference sequence). DNA for the CDR3: TGTGCCTGGAGTGTGAATGTTGGCTACACCTTC. Protein: CAWSVNVGYTF.